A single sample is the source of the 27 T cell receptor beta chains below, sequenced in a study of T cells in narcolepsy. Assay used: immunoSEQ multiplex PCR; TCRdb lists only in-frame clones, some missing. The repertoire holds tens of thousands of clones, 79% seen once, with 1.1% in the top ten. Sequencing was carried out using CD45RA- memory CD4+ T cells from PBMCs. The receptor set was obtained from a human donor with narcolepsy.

The CDR3 nucleotides read TGTGCCGGAAGGGGGGATAATTCACCCCTCCACTTT. This sequence encodes CAGRGDNSPLHF. This chain joins TRBV7-9 and TRBJ1-6, with D possibly TRBD1 on 6 matching bases. Trimming shortened V by 11 bases and J by 5 bases, and 10 bases separated the two germline ends. Germline values: CDR1 SEHNR, CDR2 FQNEAQ (reference sequence). The CDR3 loop spans 12 amino acids.

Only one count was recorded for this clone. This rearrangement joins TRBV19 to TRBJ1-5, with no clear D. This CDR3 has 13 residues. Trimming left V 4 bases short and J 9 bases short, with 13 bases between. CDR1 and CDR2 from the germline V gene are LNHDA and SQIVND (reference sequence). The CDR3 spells CASSTDYHPPQHF. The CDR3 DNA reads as TGTGCCAGTAGTACGGACTACCATCCGCCCCAGCATTTT.

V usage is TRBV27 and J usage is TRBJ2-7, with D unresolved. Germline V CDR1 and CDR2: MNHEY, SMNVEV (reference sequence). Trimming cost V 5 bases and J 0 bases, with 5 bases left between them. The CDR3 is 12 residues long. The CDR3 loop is CASSMSSYEQYF. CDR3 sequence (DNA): TGTGCCAGCAGTATGAGCTCCTACGAGCAGTACTTC.

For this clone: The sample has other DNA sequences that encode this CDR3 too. The CDR3 sequence is CAWSGRQGHYGYTF. The DNA of the CDR3 is TGTGCCTGGAGTGGACGACAGGGACACTATGGCTACACCTTC. The gene calls are TRBV30 and TRBJ1-2; 7 bases fit TRBD1. The trim removed 1 base at V and 3 bases at J, leaving 5 bases unmatched. This CDR3 region has 14 residues. CDR1 and CDR2 from the germline V gene are GTSNPN and SVGIG (reference sequence).

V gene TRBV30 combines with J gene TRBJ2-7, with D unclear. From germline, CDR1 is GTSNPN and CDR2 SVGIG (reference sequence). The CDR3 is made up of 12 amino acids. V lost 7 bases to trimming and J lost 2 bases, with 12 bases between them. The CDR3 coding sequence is TGTGCCTACAACTCAGGAACCTACGAGCAGTACTTC. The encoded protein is CAYNSGTYEQYF.

The CDR3 DNA reads as TGTGCCAGCAGCCTTAGCGGGCACTTCACAGATACGCAGTATTTT. Translating it yields CASSLSGHFTDTQYF. This chain connects TRBV27 to TRBJ2-3; 7 bases agree with TRBD2. CDR3 size: 15 residues. Looked up from germline, CDR1 is MNHEY and CDR2 is SMNVEV (reference sequence). V lost 6 bases to trimming and J lost 2 bases; unmatched junction nucleotides: 8.

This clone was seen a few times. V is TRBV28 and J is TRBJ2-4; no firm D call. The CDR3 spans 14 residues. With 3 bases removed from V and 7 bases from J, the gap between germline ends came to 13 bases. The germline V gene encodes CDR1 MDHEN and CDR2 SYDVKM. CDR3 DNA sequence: TGTGCCAGCAGTTTCCTCTCCGTTGGGAACATTCAGTACTTC. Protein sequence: CASSFLSVGNIQYF.

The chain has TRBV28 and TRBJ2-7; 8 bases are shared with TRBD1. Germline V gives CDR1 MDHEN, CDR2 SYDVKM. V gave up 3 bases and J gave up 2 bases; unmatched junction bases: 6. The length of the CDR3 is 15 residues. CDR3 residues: CASSFPGQGAYEQYF. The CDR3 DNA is TGTGCCAGCAGTTTCCCCGGACAGGGAGCCTACGAGCAGTACTTC.

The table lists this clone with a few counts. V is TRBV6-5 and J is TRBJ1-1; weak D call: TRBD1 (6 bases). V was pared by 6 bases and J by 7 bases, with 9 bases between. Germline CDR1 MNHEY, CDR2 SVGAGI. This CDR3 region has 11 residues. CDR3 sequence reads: CASSRGLEAFF. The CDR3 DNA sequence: TGTGCCAGCAGCAGGGGCCTTGAAGCTTTCTTT.

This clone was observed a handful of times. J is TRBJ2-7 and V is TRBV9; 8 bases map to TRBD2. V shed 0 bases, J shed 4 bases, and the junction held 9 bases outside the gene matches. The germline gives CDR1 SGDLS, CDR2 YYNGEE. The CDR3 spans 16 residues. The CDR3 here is CASSVGGGRPEYEQYF. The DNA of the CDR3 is TGTGCCAGCAGCGTAGGGGGCGGGAGGCCCGAGTACGAGCAGTACTTC.

CDR3 sequence reads: CASSLVRGYEQYF. CDR3 DNA: TGTGCCAGCAGCTTGGTAAGGGGCTACGAGCAGTACTTC. The gene calls are TRBV5-5 and TRBJ2-7, with D maybe TRBD1 (5 bases). Per the germline V gene, CDR1 is SGHKS and CDR2 is YYEKEE (reference sequence). The germline V and J ends were trimmed by 0 bases and 3 bases, with 7 bases remaining between them. This CDR3 is built from 13 residues.

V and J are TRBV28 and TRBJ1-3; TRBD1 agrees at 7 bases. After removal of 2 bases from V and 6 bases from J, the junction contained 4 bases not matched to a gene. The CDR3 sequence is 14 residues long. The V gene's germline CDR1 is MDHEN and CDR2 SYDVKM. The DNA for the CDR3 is TGTGCCAGCAGTTTAGGACAGGTAGAAAACACCATATATTTT. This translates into CASSLGQVENTIYF.

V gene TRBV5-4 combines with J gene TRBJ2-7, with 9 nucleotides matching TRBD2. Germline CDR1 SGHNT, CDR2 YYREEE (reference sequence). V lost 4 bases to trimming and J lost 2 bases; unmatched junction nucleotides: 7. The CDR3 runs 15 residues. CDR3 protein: CASSPSGGRAYEQYF. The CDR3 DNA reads TGTGCCAGCAGCCCGAGTGGCGGGAGGGCCTACGAGCAGTACTTC.

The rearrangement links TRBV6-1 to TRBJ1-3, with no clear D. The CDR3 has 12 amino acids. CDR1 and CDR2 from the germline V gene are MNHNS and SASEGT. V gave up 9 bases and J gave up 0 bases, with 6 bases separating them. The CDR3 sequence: CASTVSGNTIYF. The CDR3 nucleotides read TGTGCCAGTACGGTCTCTGGAAACACCATATATTTT.

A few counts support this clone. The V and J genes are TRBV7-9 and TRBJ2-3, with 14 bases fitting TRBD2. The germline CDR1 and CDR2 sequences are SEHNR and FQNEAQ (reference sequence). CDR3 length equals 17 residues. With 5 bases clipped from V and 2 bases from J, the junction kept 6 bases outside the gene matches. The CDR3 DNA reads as TGTGCCAGCAGCAGCAGACTAGCGGGAGGGAACACAGATACGCAGTATTTT. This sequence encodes CASSSRLAGGNTDTQYF.

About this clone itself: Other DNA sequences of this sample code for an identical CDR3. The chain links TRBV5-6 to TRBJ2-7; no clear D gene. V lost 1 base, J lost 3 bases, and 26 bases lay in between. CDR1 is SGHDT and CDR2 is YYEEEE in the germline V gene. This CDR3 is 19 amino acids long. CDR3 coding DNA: TGTGCCAGCAGCTTGAGCGCGAGACGACGGACCCACGGTGGCTACGAGCAGTACTTC. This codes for CASSLSARRRTHGGYEQYF.

DNA for the CDR3: TGTGCCAGCAGCTTATCTGGTCGCAATCAGCCCCAGCATTTT. As protein: CASSLSGRNQPQHF. This chain connects TRBV7-9 to TRBJ1-5, with no clear D. Deletions cut 2 bases from V and 2 bases from J, with 7 bases between. The CDR3 runs to 14 residues. The germline V gene encodes CDR1 SEHNR and CDR2 FQNEAQ (reference sequence).

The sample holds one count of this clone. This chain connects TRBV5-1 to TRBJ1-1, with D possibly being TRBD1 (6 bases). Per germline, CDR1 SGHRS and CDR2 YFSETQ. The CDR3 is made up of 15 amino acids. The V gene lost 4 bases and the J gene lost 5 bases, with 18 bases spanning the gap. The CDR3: CASSQTQGGGTEAFF. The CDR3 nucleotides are TGCGCCAGCAGCCAAACTCAGGGAGGGGGGACTGAAGCTTTCTTT.

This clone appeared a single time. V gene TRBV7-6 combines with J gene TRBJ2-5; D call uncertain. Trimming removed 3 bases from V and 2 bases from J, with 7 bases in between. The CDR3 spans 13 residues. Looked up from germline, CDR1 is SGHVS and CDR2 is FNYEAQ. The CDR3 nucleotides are TGTGCCAGCAGCTTCGGCAGTCAAGAGACCCAGTACTTC. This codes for CASSFGSQETQYF.

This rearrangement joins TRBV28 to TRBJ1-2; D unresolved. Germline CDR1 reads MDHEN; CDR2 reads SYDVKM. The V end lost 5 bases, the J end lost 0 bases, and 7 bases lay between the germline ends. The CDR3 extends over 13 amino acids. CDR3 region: CASSPSPNYGYTF. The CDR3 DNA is TGTGCCAGCAGTCCCAGCCCTAACTATGGCTACACCTTC.

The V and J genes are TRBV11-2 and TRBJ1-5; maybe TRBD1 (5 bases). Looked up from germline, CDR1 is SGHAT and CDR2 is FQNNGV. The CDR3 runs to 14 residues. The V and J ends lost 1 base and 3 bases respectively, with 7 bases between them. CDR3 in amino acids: CASSLGQYNQPQHF. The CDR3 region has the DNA TGTGCCAGCAGCTTAGGACAGTACAATCAGCCCCAGCATTTT.

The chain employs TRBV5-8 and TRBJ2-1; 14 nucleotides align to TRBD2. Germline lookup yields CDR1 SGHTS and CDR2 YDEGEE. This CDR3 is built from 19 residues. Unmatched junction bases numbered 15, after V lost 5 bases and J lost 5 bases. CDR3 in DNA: TGTGCCAGCAGTCGCGCCGGGACTAGCGGGAGTGTCTCTCACAATGAGCAGTTCTTC. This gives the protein CASSRAGTSGSVSHNEQFF.

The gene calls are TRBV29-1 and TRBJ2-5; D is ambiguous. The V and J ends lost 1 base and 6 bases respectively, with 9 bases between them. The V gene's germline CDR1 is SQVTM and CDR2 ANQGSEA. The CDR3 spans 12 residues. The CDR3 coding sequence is TGCAGCGTTGAAGCAAACACTCAGACCCAGTACTTC. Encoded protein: CSVEANTQTQYF.

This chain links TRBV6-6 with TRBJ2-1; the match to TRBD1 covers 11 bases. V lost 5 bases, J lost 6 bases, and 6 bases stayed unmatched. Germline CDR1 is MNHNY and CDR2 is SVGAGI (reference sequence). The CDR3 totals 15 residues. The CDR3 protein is CASSPGQGAFNEQFF. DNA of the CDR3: TGTGCCAGCAGTCCCGGACAGGGGGCGTTCAATGAGCAGTTCTTC.

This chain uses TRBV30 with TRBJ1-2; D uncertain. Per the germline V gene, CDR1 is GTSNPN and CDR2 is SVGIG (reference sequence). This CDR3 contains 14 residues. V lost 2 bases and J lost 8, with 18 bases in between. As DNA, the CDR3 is TGTGCCTGGAGTTTATTGGGTAGGGTAGGCGGCTACACCTTC. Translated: CAWSLLGRVGGYTF.

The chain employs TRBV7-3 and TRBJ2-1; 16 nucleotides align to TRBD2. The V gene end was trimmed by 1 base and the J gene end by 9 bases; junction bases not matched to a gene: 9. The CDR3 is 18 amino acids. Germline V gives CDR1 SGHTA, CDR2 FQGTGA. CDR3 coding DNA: TGTGCCAGCAGCTTAATTCCCGGGACTAGCGGGAGGGCCTTTGAGCAGTTCTTC. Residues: CASSLIPGTSGRAFEQFF. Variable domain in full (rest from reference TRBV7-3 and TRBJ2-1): GAGVSQTPSNKVTEKGKYVELRCDPISGHTALYWYRQSLGQGPEFLIYFQGTGAADDSGLPNDRFFAVRPEGSVSTLKIQRTERGDSAVYLCASSLIPGTSGRAFEQFFGPGTRLTVL.

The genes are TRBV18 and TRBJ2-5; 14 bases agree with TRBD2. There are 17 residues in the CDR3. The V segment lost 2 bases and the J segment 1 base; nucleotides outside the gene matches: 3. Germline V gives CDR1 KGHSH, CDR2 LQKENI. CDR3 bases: TGTGCCAGCTCACCAGGGACTAGCGGGAGTGGCCAAGAGACCCAGTACTTC. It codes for CASSPGTSGSGQETQYF.